Below are 29 T cell receptor beta chains sequenced from a single sample in a study of cytomegalovirus exposure and HLA in healthy donors. With 60 Vbeta and 13 Jbeta primers, the PCR was carried out. TCRdb's copy holds only in-frame clones and misses some; the assay was immunoSEQ multiplex PCR. Among about 96,000 clones listed, around 74% were seen once. The sample comprised PBMCs. These receptors originate from a female donor in good health and CMV-seropositive.

The sample holds one count of this clone. As the CDR3 is not closed by the conserved phenylalanine or tryptophan, this likely results from a read error. The chain employs TRBV9 and TRBJ1-6; tentatively, D is TRBD1 (5 bases). The V end was cut by 3 bases, the J end by 10 bases, with 20 bases between. The CDR3 totals 16 residues. The V gene's germline CDR1 is SGDLS and CDR2 YYNGEE. The DNA for the CDR3 is TGTGCCAGCAGCGCCAACGGGGAGGGGCGTCGATCACCCCTCCACCTT. Its translation is CASSANGEGRRSPLHL.

The chain combines TRBV30 with TRBJ1-1; D remains ambiguous. Trimming pared 3 bases from V and 5 bases from J, leaving 10 bases between. The germline V gene has CDR1 GTSNPN and CDR2 SVGIG (reference sequence). The CDR3 is made up of 12 amino acids. The CDR3 loop reads CAWSEDGTEAFF. The CDR3 DNA reads TGTGCCTGGAGCGAGGATGGGACTGAAGCTTTCTTT.

The J gene is TRBJ1-4, the V gene TRBV6-5; 8 bases match TRBD1. The germline CDR1 and CDR2 sequences are MNHEY and SVGAGI. The CDR3 covers 14 residues. J lost 7 bases, V lost 4 bases, and 5 bases had no gene match. The CDR3 reads CASSFQGASEKLFF. In DNA form, the CDR3 reads TGTGCCAGCAGTTTCCAGGGGGCGAGTGAAAAACTGTTTTTT.

The V call is TRBV2, the J call TRBJ2-5, with D possibly TRBD2 on 6 matching bases. Trimming took 3 bases from V and 5 from J, leaving 16 bases between them. CDR3 size: 15 residues. Germline CDR1 SNHLY, CDR2 FYNNEI. The CDR3 loop reads CASSDLMGGGETQYF. In DNA form, the CDR3 reads TGTGCCAGCAGTGACCTGATGGGGGGAGGTGAGACCCAGTACTTC.

This clone has a handful of counts. The chain employs TRBV9 and TRBJ1-1; D is uncertain. The length of the CDR3 is 13 residues. Germline CDR1 SGDLS, CDR2 YYNGEE. V was clipped by 3 bases and J by 0 bases, with 6 bases between them. The CDR3 DNA sequence: TGTGCCAGCAGCGGAACTCTGAACACTGAAGCTTTCTTT. Protein: CASSGTLNTEAFF. Variable domain in full (rest from reference TRBV9 and TRBJ1-1): DSGVTQTPKHLITATGQRVTLRCSPRSGDLSVYWYQQSLDQGLQFLIQYYNGEERAKGNILERFSAQQFPDLHSELNLSSLELGDSALYFCASSGTLNTEAFFGQGTRLTVV.

The V and J genes are TRBV2 and TRBJ2-2; TRBD1 agrees at 9 bases. The CDR3 spans 15 residues. V shed 6 bases and J 4 bases; nucleotides not matched to a gene: 6. The germline V gene encodes CDR1 SNHLY and CDR2 FYNNEI. For the CDR3, the DNA is TGTGCCAGCAGAGAACAGGGGGCAGGCACCGGGGAGCTGTTTTTT. It translates to CASREQGAGTGELFF.

This chain uses TRBV7-2 with TRBJ1-2; D call uncertain. CDR1 is SGHTA, CDR2 FQGNSA, per germline. The CDR3 extends over 14 amino acids. The germline V and J ends were trimmed by 5 bases and 4 bases, with 14 bases remaining between them. The CDR3 bases are TGTGCCAGCAGCCCCTCGCCGGGTTCCTATGGCTACACCTTC. It encodes CASSPSPGSYGYTF.

The chain links TRBV20-1 to TRBJ2-5; D not certain. With the DNA end fitting TRBJ2-7 better, the J assignment may be wrong. CDR3 length equals 10 residues. Germline CDR1 DFQATT, CDR2 SNEGSKA (reference sequence). The CDR3 reads CSASSYEQYF. The CDR3 DNA sequence: TGCAGTGCTAGCTCCTACGAGCAGTACTTC.

This clone was counted a few times. This rearrangement joins TRBV4-2 to TRBJ2-7; tentatively, D is TRBD2 (6 bases). V lost 5 bases to trimming and J lost 3 bases, with 17 bases between them. The CDR3 is made up of 15 amino acids. CDR1 and CDR2 from the germline V gene are LGHNA and YNFKEQ. The CDR3 loop is CASSEALSGFYEQYF. The CDR3 DNA is TGTGCCAGCAGCGAAGCCCTAAGCGGGTTCTACGAGCAGTACTTC.

The rearrangement links TRBV14 to TRBJ2-7, with 9 bases lining up with TRBD1. There are 14 residues in the CDR3. V trimming: 5 bases; J trimming: 2 bases; junction bases outside the gene matches: 4. The germline V gene encodes CDR1 SGHDN and CDR2 FVKESK. The CDR3 DNA follows: TGTGCCAGCAGCTCTCGGACAGGGGCCTACGAGCAGTACTTC. Its protein product is CASSSRTGAYEQYF.

This clone showed up just a few times. The CDR3 here is CASSSLAGVTDTQYF. CDR3 nucleotide sequence: TGTGCCAGCAGCTCCCTAGCGGGAGTAACAGATACGCAGTATTTT. This chain joins TRBV7-9 and TRBJ2-3; TRBD2 aligns across 10 bases. The length of the CDR3 is 15 residues. Trimming removed 4 bases from V and 3 bases from J; junction bases left unmatched: 4. Germline V CDR1 and CDR2: SEHNR, FQNEAQ (reference sequence).

V and J are TRBV5-6 and TRBJ2-5; D gene ambiguous. The germline CDR1 and CDR2 sequences are SGHDT and YYEEEE. V was clipped by 0 bases and J by 5 bases, with 8 bases between them. The CDR3 spans 13 residues. CDR3 amino acids: CASSLDLGETQYF. The CDR3 DNA is TGTGCCAGCAGCTTGGACCTCGGGGAGACCCAGTACTTC.

This clone was observed a few times. The gene calls are TRBV5-4 and TRBJ1-3; 9 bases agree with TRBD1. This CDR3 spans 15 amino acids. Germline trimming cut 4 bases from V and 4 bases from J; bases unmatched to any gene: 6. The germline V gene has CDR1 SGHNT and CDR2 YYREEE (reference sequence). The CDR3 DNA is TGTGCCAGCAGCCCCACAGGGGGCGCCGGAAACACCATATATTTT. This translates into CASSPTGGAGNTIYF.

The chain recombines TRBV18 with TRBJ1-4; TRBD1 is a possible D gene (5 bases). V was shortened by 3 bases and J by 1 base, with 6 bases between the two germline ends. This CDR3 region has 14 residues. Germline loops: CDR1 KGHSH, CDR2 LQKENI. CDR3 sequence reads: CASSPRETNEKLFF. The CDR3 nucleotides are TGTGCCAGCTCACCCAGGGAAACTAATGAAAAACTGTTTTTT.

The chain joins TRBV13 to TRBJ2-7; 9 positions agree with TRBD2. The trim removed 5 bases at V and 2 bases at J, leaving 4 bases unmatched. The germline V gene encodes CDR1 PRHDT and CDR2 FYEKMQ (reference sequence). This CDR3 has 14 residues. This CDR3 reads CASSPSGTPYEQYF. CDR3 nucleotides: TGTGCCAGCAGCCCTAGCGGGACCCCCTACGAGCAGTACTTC.

V is TRBV5-4 and J is TRBJ2-3, with 9 nucleotides matching TRBD1. V was pared by 5 bases and J by 3 bases, with 7 bases of the junction left unmatched. The CDR3 runs 15 residues. Germline V CDR1 and CDR2: SGHNT, YYREEE (reference sequence). CDR3 bases: TGTGCCAGCAGGCAAGGGACAGGGAGAACAGATACGCAGTATTTT. This translates into CASRQGTGRTDTQYF. The full variable domain, with the rest looked up from reference TRBV5-4 and TRBJ2-3, is ETGVTQSPTHLIKTRGQQVTLRCSSQSGHNTVSWYQQALGQGPQFIFQYYREEENGRGNFPPRFSGLQFPNYSSELNVNALELDDSALYLCASRQGTGRTDTQYFGPGTRLTVL.

This clone was detected a few times. V and J are TRBV9 and TRBJ2-3, with 8 bases that match TRBD2. Germline trimming cut 4 bases from V and 0 bases from J; bases unmatched to any gene: 4. The CDR3 length is 15 residues. The germline V gene has CDR1 SGDLS and CDR2 YYNGEE. The CDR3 nucleotides are TGTGCCAGCAGCTATACTAGCGGAAGCACAGATACGCAGTATTTT. Amino acid sequence: CASSYTSGSTDTQYF.

The chain carries TRBV30 and TRBJ1-5; weak D call: TRBD1 (6 bases). Germline values: CDR1 GTSNPN, CDR2 SVGIG (reference sequence). The CDR3 is 13 amino acids. V was pared by 4 bases and J by 0 bases, with 7 bases between. DNA for the CDR3: TGTGCCTGGACGGACAGTAGCAATCAGCCCCAGCATTTT. Its protein is CAWTDSSNQPQHF.

Comment on this clone: The junction departs from germline at one end; a sequencing error may be responsible. V and J are TRBV7-7 and TRBJ2-1; 10 bases line up with TRBD2. The CDR3 is 15 amino acids. CDR1 SSHAT and CDR2 FNYEAQ come from the germline V gene (reference sequence). The CDR3 DNA reads as TGTGCTAGCAGCCCGGGACTAGCGCAGAACAATGAGCAGTTCTTC. Translated, it gives CASSPGLAQNNEQFF.

The chain links TRBV19 to TRBJ1-6; D call uncertain. CDR3 length equals 15 residues. Deletions cut 8 bases from V and 6 bases from J, with 17 bases between. The V gene's germline CDR1 is LNHDA and CDR2 SQIVND (reference sequence). Here the CDR3 reads CASCPMAESNSPLHF. CDR3 DNA: TGTGCCAGTTGCCCCATGGCAGAAAGTAATTCACCCCTCCACTTT.

CDR3 nucleotide sequence: TGTGCCAGCAGCGCTGACAGGGTCTTCACAGATACGCAGTATTTT. It yields the protein CASSADRVFTDTQYF. This chain connects TRBV5-4 to TRBJ2-3, with 7 bases that match TRBD1. From germline, CDR1 is SGHNT and CDR2 YYREEE (reference sequence). V lost 4 bases to trimming and J lost 2 bases; unmatched junction nucleotides: 7. This CDR3 contains 15 residues.

The rearrangement joins TRBV7-2 to TRBJ1-3; 10 nucleotides agree with TRBD1. Germline V lookup: CDR1 SGHTA, CDR2 FQGNSA. J gave up 4 bases and V 5 bases, and 8 bases lay outside the gene matches. The CDR3 sequence is 16 residues long. The CDR3 region has the DNA TGTGCCAGCAGCCCGAGGGACAGGGGAACCGGAAACACCATATATTTT. It specifies CASSPRDRGTGNTIYF.

The chain joins TRBV4-1 to TRBJ1-5; TRBD1 matches at 11 bases. This CDR3 comprises 18 residues. Germline V gene sequence: CDR1 MGHRA, CDR2 YSYEKL. The J segment lost 5 bases and the V segment lost 4 bases, leaving 13 bases of the junction unmatched. The CDR3 DNA follows: TGCGCCAGCAGCCCCAATCTCTGGACAGGGGGCGACTATCAGCCCCAGCATTTT. This translates into CASSPNLWTGGDYQPQHF.

The chain links TRBV28 to TRBJ2-3, with 7 bases aligning to TRBD1. The CDR3 is 15 amino acids. Germline V gene sequence: CDR1 MDHEN, CDR2 SYDVKM. The J segment lost 4 bases and the V segment lost 10 bases, leaving 14 bases of the junction unmatched. DNA of the CDR3: TGTGCCACCAACAGAGGGGGCGTAGAGTCAGATACGCAGTATTTT. This gives the protein CATNRGGVESDTQYF.

The chain uses TRBV10-3 and TRBJ2-5, with D uncertain. Germline V gene lookup returns CDR1 ENHRY and CDR2 SYGVKD. V was clipped by 5 bases and J by 5 bases, with 9 bases between them. This CDR3 contains 12 residues. The CDR3 protein is CAISSRAETQYF. The CDR3 region has the DNA TGTGCCATCAGTAGTAGAGCGGAGACCCAGTACTTC.

V gene TRBV6-5 combines with J gene TRBJ2-7; D perhaps matches TRBD1 (6 bases). The CDR3 covers 14 residues. V shed 1 base and J shed 3 bases, with 10 bases lying between them. Germline assignment: CDR1 MNHEY and CDR2 SVGAGI. CDR3 protein: CASSYFEGHYEQYF. CDR3 nucleotides: TGTGCCAGCAGTTACTTTGAGGGACACTACGAGCAGTACTTC.

This clone was picked up a small number of times. The V call is TRBV7-2, the J call TRBJ2-7, with TRBD2 matching over 8 bases. Germline CDR1 reads SGHTA; CDR2 reads FQGNSA. The ends lost 5 bases at V and 12 bases at J; junction bases unmatched: 6. The CDR3 loop spans 11 amino acids. CDR3 coding DNA: TGTGCCAGCAGCCTCGGGGGGGCGTGGTACTTC. Protein product: CASSLGGAWYF.

The genes are TRBV7-9 and TRBJ1-2; 7 bases line up with TRBD1. Germline V gene lookup returns CDR1 SEHNR and CDR2 FQNEAQ (reference sequence). The CDR3 spans 15 residues. The junction had 6 bases not matched to a gene; V was cut back by 3 bases and J by 2 bases. CDR3 nucleotides: TGTGCCAGCAGCTTTTCGGACAGGACCAACTATGGCTACACCTTC. Translating it yields CASSFSDRTNYGYTF.

J is TRBJ2-7 and V is TRBV9; 8 nucleotides match TRBD1. Trimming at V came to 0 bases and at J to 0 bases, leaving 2 bases not matched to a gene. The CDR3 has 15 amino acids. Germline CDR1 reads SGDLS; CDR2 reads YYNGEE. CDR3 sequence (DNA): TGTGCCAGCAGCGTAGAGGGACAGGCCTCCTACGAGCAGTACTTC. Its protein product is CASSVEGQASYEQYF.